A selection of T cell receptor beta chains follows, all from one sample in a study of cytomegalovirus exposure and HLA in healthy donors. Profiled with immunoSEQ multiplex PCR; TCRdb holds only in-frame clones, not every one. Altogether about 96,000 clones are present, roughly three fifths being singletons, with the ten largest covering roughly 3.2%. The source material was PBMCs. These receptors all come from a man aged 55 to 70 in good health and CMV-seronegative. Each CDR3 is given with its conserved first and last residue. A D gene is named only where the DNA matches it firmly. Rows may omit the clone size; those that give it use once, few, many or a size class.

clone size	V gene	D gene	J gene	CDR3 protein	CDR3 DNA
.	TRBV27	TRBD2	TRBJ2-2	CASISGRSGELFF	TGTGCCAGCATTAGCGGGAGATCCGGGGAGCTGTTTTTT
.	TRBV30	.	TRBJ1-2	CAWIGPTVYGNYGYTF	TGTGCCTGGATTGGCCCTACAGTTTACGGGAATTATGGCTACACCTTC
.	TRBV2	.	TRBJ1-1	CASSEVAGYTEAFF	TGTGCCAGCAGTGAAGTCGCAGGCTACACTGAAGCTTTCTTT
.	TRBV5-1	TRBD1	TRBJ1-1	CASSAPTGGNTEAFF	TGCGCCAGCAGCGCTCCGACAGGGGGGAACACTGAAGCTTTCTTT
.	TRBV7-9	TRBD1	TRBJ1-2	CASSPGQPRGYTF	TGTGCCAGCAGCCCGGGACAGCCTAGAGGCTACACCTTC
few	TRBV9	TRBD1	TRBJ2-1	CASSVQGAGNEQFF	TGTGCCAGCAGCGTACAGGGGGCAGGGAATGAGCAGTTCTTC
.	TRBV7-9	.	TRBJ2-7	CASSPFLSYEQYF	TGTGCCAGCAGCCCTTTCCTCTCCTACGAGCAGTACTTC
few	TRBV5-5	TRBD1	TRBJ1-5	CASSPGQGNYQPQHF	TGTGCCAGCAGCCCGGGACAGGGGAACTATCAGCCCCAGCATTTT
.	TRBV4-2	.	TRBJ1-4	CASSQDNTGVNEKLFF	TGTGCCAGCAGCCAAGACAACACGGGGGTTAATGAAAAACTGTTTTTT
.	TRBV7-8	.	TRBJ2-5	CASSFENFQETQYF	TGTGCCAGCAGCTTCGAGAACTTCCAAGAGACCCAGTACTTC
many	TRBV6-4	TRBD2	TRBJ2-3	CASSDGRATDTQYF	TGTGCCAGCAGTGACGGGAGGGCCACAGATACGCAGTATTTT
.	TRBV29-1	.	TRBJ1-1	CSVSSDWAEAFF	TGCAGCGTTAGTTCCGACTGGGCTGAAGCTTTCTTT
.	TRBV5-1	TRBD1	TRBJ2-2	CASGPGTGATGELFF	TGCGCCAGCGGACCCGGGACAGGCGCCACCGGGGAGCTGTTTTTT